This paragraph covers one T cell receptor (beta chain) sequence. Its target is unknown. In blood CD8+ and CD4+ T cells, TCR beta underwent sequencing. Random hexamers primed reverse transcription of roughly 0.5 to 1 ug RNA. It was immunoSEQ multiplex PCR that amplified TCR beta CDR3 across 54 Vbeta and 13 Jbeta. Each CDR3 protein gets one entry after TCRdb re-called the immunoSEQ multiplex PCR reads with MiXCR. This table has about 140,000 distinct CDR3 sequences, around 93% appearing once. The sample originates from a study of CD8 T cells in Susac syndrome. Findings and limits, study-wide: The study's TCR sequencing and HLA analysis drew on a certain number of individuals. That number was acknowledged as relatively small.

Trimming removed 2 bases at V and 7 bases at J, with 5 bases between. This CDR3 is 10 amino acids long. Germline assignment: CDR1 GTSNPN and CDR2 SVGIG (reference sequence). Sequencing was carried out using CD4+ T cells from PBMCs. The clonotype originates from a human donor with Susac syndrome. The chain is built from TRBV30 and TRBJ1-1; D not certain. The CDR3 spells CAWSSVEAFF. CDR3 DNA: TGTGCCTGGAGTAGTGTTGAAGCTTTCTTT. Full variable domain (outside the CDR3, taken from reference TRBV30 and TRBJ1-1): SQTIHQWPATLVQPVGSPLSLECTVEGTSNPNLYWYRQAAGRGLQLLFYSVGIGQISSEVPQNLSASRPQDRQFILSSKKLLLSDSGFYLCAWSSVEAFFGQGTRLTVV.